This T cell receptor beta chain was observed in a study of CD8 T cells in Susac syndrome (dated by TCRdb to about 2019). Describing the broader study: Repertoire sequencing was used to test whether CD8+ T cell activation and differentiation in Susac syndrome was antigen driven.

Regarding this clonotype: The target of this receptor is not known. Per-base qualities were not stored, and no clone one base away is much larger.

Overall study results and their limits: The study acknowledged that relatively few individuals were included in the TCR sequencing and HLA analysis.

The V and J ends are trimmed by 0 bases and 3 bases, leaving 10 bases between them. The germline V gene supplies CDR1 SGHAT and CDR2 FQNNGV. The CDR3 measures 15 amino acids from cysteine to phenylalanine. Only the CDR3 DNA stays, 45 bases, in frame from base 1. Peripheral blood CD8+ and CD4+ T cells from healthy donors, Susac syndrome patients and multiple sclerosis patients were profiled using high-throughput TCR beta sequencing. Multiple sclerosis controls were treatment-naive patients with stable or active relapsing-remitting disease fulfilling revised McDonald criteria. Bulk CD8+ and CD4+ T cells were purified by magnetic negative isolation, whereas CD8+ TEMRA cells were enriched by FACS. Blood was drawn into EDTA tubes, processed within 24 hours, and PBMCs were isolated by density gradient centrifugation. PBMCs intended for TCR sequencing were frozen in liquid nitrogen and were later thawed in a 37 degrees C water bath. Purity of sorted or isolated CD4+, CD8+ and CD8+ TEMRA cells was at least 90%.

RNA was extracted using the RNeasy kit, and roughly 0.5 to 1 microgram was reverse transcribed with random hexamers. The immunoSEQ multiplex PCR assay, which covers 54 Vbeta and 13 Jbeta segments, was used to amplify TCR beta CDR3 regions. PCR amplification bias was corrected by using a synthetic template baseline for primer optimization and computational correction. The original methods were these. Reads were assigned to V, D and J genes according to IMGT and analyzed in immunoSEQ Analyzer, with only productive sequences retained. Clonality was calculated as one minus the Shannon entropy normalized by log2 of the number of productive unique sequences. For each patient and control, public and private clones were evaluated within the 100 most prevalent clones. A clone was defined as Susac-specific if it was absent from the healthy and MS cohorts, from about 1,100 published viral clones and from other ImmuneACCESS disease sequences. TCRdb passed the public sequencing reads through fastp at Q25 and MiXCR, retaining productive beta sequences. Here each entry gathers all rows of one CDR3 protein and keeps the most common genes and DNA. These V and J calls originate from TCRdb's pipeline instead of the authors' own analysis. In all, the sample holds 200,000 or so distinct CDR3 sequences, and about 95% of those were seen once. The top ten constitute 0.093% of the sample.

The material sequenced was CD4+ T cells from PBMCs. The chain is assembled from TRBV11-2 and TRBJ2-3, with the D gene call left open. The receptor was isolated from a human donor with multiple sclerosis. The CDR3 corresponds to CASSLDVQPTDTQYF. At the DNA level, the sequence is TGTGCCAGCAGCTTAGATGTACAACCTACAGATACGCAGTATTTT.